The source of this T cell receptor beta chain is a study of cytotoxic CD8 clonotypes in ibrutinib-treated CLL. Study-wide results and caveats: The clonality rise at ibrutinib response reflected private clonotype expansion. Rising at ibrutinib response, clonality subsequently fell back toward baseline at progression.

V lost 1 base, J lost 7 bases, and 13 bases lay in between. The CDR3 contains 14 residues. Germline assignment: CDR1 LGHNA and CDR2 YNFKEQ. Deep sequencing aimed at 1 in 200,000 to 1 in 1 million T cells' resolution. Produced via immunoSEQ multiplex PCR; TCRdb's table is partial and in-frame only. Here the sample spans under 150,000 clones, 80% being singletons. This clone was seen just once. The antigen is unknown. The chain uses TRBV4-2 and TRBJ1-2; the D gene is possibly TRBD1 (5 bases). This clonotype originated in a human donor with chronic lymphocytic leukemia. Sequences were derived from PBMCs, sampled after 36 months of ibrutinib treatment. This CDR3 is CASSQGGGVRGYTF. CDR3 DNA: TGTGCCAGCAGCCAAGGGGGAGGGGTGCGTGGCTACACCTTC.